This TCR beta chain was sequenced for a study of blood T cell repertoires in COVID-19 (dated by TCRdb to 2018 to 2021). Looking at the study overall: Samples from collaborators originated in the United States, Italy and Spain and spanned both the acute and convalescent phases of COVID-19. The material from the prospective study consisted of cDNA or gDNA derived from T cells, B-cell-depleted T cells, or PBMCs. Deeply sampled blood TCRbeta repertoires from subjects exposed to, actively infected with, or recovered from COVID-19 were included in the dataset. A freely available public database, intended as a resource for researchers studying the immune response to SARS-CoV-2, is where the repertoires were released. The samples were drawn from the first 160 participants of the ongoing ImmuneRACE study and from more than 1,000 subjects provided by 6 global collaborators. Nearly every sample came with metadata listing a de-identified subject ID, COVID-19 status, age in years and sex. HLA class I and class II types, where available, came from metadata supplied by the sample provider rather than from assay-based typing. The study at large found these results: The quantity of clinical and demographic metadata differed by source and by participant and was supplied without curation.

Each collaborating institution followed its own protocols to collect whole blood in K2EDTA tubes. For TCRbeta analysis, collaborator samples were shipped as frozen whole blood, as isolated PBMCs, or as DNA extracted from either sample type. Clipping removes 3 bases from V and 3 bases from J, with 8 as the unmatched junction base count. For CDR1 and CDR2, the germline V gene (reference sequence) lists SGHNT and YYREEE. Spanning cysteine to phenylalanine, the CDR3 consists of 16 amino acids. Only the CDR3 region is kept as DNA, spanning 48 bases read in frame from base 1. On this clone: There is no known antigen for this receptor. Base quality data are lacking; no much larger clone is found one base away.

The immunoSEQ Assay, a bias-controlled multiplex PCR, was used to amplify TCRbeta CDR3 regions from genomic DNA. In the original analysis: Within the assay, amplification of reference gene primers was used to estimate how many nucleated cells each sample contained. Sequence reads were collapsed and filtered to measure the absolute abundance of every unique TCRbeta CDR3 rearrangement. For each sample, productive Simpson clonality was calculated as the square root of Simpson's diversity index across productive rearrangements. TCRdb re-hosts the immuneACCESS table, in-frame sequences only. Its copies lack some clones; in the studies checked, an unresolved V gene accounts for under half of them, and the cause for the rest is not known. Clone size and the V and J calls come from that table; the DNA yielded D and trimming. For this sample the table gives around 100,000 clones, of which about 80% were detected only once. The biggest ten clones account for roughly 31% of the sample.

The clonotype comes from a man aged 65 to 85 with active or convalescent COVID-19. Sample: peripheral blood. Rearrangement joined TRBV5-4 to TRBJ2-2; a stretch of 7 junction bases matches TRBD1. The DNA sequence follows: TGTGCCAGCAGCTCCCTACAGGGGTTGGACACCGGGGAGCTGTTTTTT. This translates into CASSSLQGLDTGELFF.